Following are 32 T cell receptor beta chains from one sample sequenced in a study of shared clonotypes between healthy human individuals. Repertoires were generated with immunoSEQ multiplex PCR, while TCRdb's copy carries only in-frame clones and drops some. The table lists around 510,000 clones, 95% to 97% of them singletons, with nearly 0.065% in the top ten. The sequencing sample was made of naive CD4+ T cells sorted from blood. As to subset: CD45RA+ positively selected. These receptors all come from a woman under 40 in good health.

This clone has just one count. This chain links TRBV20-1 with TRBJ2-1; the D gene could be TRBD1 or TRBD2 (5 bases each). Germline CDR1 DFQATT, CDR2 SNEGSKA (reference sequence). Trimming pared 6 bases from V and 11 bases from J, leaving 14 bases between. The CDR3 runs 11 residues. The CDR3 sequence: CSAPGTSQQFF. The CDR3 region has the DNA TGCAGTGCCCCCGGGACCTCGCAGCAGTTCTTC.

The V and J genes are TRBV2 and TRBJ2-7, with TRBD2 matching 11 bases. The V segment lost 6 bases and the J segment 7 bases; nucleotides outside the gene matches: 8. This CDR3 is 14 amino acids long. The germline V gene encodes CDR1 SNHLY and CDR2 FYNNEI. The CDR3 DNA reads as TGTGCCAGCAGAGAACGACTAGCGGGGAGGGAGCAGTACTTC. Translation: CASRERLAGREQYF.

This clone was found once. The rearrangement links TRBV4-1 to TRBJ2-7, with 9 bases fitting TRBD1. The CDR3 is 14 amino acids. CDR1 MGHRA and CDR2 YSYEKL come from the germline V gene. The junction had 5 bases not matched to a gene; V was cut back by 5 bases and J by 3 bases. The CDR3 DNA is TGCGCCAGCAGCGTCCGGGACAGGGACTACGAGCAGTACTTC. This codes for CASSVRDRDYEQYF.

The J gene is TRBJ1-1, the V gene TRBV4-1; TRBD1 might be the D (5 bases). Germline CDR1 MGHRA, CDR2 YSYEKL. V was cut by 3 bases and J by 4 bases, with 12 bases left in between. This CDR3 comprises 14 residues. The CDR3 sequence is CASSQVLGVTEAFF. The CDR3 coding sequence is TGCGCCAGCAGCCAGGTCTTAGGGGTCACTGAAGCTTTCTTT.

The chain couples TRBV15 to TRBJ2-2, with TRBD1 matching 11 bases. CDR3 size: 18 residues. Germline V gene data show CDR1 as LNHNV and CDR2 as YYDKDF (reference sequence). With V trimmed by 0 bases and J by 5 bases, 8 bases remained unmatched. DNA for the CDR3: TGTGCCACCAGCAGAGACACCCGGACAGGGGGCAGAACCGGGGAGCTGTTTTTT. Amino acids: CATSRDTRTGGRTGELFF.

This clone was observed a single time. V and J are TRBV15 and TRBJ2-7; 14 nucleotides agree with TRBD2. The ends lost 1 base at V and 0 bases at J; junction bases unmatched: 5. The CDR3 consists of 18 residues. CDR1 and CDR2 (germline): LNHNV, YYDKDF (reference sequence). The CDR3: CATSRGGLAGGSSYEQYF. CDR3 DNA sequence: TGTGCCACCAGCAGAGGAGGACTAGCGGGAGGCAGCTCCTACGAGCAGTACTTC.

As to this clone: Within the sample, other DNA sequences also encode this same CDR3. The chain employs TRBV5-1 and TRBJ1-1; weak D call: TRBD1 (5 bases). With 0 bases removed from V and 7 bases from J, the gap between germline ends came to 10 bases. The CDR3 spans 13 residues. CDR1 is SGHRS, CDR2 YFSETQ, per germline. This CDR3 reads CASSLAGRSEAFF. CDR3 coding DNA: TGCGCCAGCAGCTTGGCGGGACGGAGTGAAGCTTTCTTT.

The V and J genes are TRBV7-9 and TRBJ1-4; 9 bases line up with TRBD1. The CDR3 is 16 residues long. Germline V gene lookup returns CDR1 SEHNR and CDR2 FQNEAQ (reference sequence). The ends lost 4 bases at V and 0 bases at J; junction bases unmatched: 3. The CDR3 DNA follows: TGTGCCAGCAGCTCGGGACAGGGTGCAACTAATGAAAAACTGTTTTTT. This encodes CASSSGQGATNEKLFF.

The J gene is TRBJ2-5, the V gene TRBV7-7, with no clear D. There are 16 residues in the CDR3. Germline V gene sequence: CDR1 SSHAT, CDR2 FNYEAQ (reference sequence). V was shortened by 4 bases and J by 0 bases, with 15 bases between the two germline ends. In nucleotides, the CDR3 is TGTGCCAGCAGCTCTGGCGGTCTGGAGTACCAAGAGACCCAGTACTTC. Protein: CASSSGGLEYQETQYF.

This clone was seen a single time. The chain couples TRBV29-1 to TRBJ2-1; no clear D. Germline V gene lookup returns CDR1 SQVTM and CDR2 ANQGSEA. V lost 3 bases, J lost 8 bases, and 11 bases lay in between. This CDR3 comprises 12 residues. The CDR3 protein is CSVDAVHDEQFF. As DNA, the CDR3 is TGCAGCGTTGATGCGGTTCATGATGAGCAGTTCTTC.

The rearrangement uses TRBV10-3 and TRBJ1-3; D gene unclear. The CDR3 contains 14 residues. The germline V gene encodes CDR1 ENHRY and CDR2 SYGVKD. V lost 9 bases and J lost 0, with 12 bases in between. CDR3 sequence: CAILEESSGNTIYF. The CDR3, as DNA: TGTGCCATACTAGAGGAGTCCTCTGGAAACACCATATATTTT.

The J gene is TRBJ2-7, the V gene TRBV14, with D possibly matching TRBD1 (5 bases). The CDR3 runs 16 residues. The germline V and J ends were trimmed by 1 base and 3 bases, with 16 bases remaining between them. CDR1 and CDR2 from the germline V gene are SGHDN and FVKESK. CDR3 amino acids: CASSQGPFSGHYEQYF. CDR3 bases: TGTGCCAGCAGCCAAGGACCCTTTTCAGGGCACTACGAGCAGTACTTC.

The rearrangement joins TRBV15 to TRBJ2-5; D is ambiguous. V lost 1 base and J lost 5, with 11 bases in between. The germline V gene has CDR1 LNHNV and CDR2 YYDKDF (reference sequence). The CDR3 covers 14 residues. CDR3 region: CATSRVWTEETQYF. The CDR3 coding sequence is TGTGCCACCAGCAGAGTTTGGACGGAGGAGACCCAGTACTTC.

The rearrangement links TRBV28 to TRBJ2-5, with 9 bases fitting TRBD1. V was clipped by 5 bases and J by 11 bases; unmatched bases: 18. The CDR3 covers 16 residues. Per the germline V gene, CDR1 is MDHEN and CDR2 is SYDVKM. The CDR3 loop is CASSPSAGTGNQYQYF. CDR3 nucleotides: TGTGCCAGCAGTCCCTCCGCCGGGACAGGGAATCAATATCAGTACTTC.

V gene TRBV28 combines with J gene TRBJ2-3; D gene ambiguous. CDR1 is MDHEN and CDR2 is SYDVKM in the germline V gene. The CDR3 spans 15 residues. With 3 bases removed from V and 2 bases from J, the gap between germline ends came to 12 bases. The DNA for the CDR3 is TGTGCCAGCAGTTTTCGGTTGAGGTACACAGATACGCAGTATTTT. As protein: CASSFRLRYTDTQYF.

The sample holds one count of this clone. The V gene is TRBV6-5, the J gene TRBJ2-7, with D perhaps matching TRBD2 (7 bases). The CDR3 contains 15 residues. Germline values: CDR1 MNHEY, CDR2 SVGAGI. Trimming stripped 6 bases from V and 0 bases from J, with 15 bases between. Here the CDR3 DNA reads TGTGCCAGCAGGGATAGGGGGGGTAGCTCCTACGAGCAGTACTTC. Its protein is CASRDRGGSSYEQYF.

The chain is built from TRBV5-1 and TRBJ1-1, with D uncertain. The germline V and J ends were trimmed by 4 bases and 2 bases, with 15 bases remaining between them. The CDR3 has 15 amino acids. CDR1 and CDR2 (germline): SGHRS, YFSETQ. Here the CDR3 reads CASSPRILENTEAFF. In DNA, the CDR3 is TGCGCCAGCAGCCCTCGGATATTAGAAAACACTGAAGCTTTCTTT.

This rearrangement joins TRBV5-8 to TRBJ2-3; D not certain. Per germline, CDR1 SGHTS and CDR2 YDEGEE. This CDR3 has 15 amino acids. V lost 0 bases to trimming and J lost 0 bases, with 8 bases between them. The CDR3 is CASSLGGSSTDTQYF. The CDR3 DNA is TGTGCCAGCAGCTTGGGGGGTTCGAGCACAGATACGCAGTATTTT. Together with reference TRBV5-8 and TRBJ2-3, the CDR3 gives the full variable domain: EAGVTQSPTHLIKTRGQQATLRCSPISGHTSVYWYQQALGLGLQFLLWYDEGEERNRGNFPPRFSGRQFPNYSSELNVNALELEDSALYLCASSLGGSSTDTQYFGPGTRLTVL.

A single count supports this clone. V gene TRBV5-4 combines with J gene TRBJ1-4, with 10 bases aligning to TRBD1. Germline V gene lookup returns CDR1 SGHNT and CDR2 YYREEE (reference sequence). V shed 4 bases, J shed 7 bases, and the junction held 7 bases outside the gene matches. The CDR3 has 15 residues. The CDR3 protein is CASSKGQGGVEKLFF. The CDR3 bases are TGTGCCAGCAGCAAAGGACAGGGGGGTGTTGAAAAACTGTTTTTT.

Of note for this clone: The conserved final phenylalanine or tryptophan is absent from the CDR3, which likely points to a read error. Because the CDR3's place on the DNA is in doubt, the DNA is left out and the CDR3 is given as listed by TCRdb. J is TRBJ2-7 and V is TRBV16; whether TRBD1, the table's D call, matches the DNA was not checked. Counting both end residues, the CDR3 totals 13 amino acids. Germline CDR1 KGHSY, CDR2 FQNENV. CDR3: CASSPGTGGLGGL.

The CDR3 loop reads CASSYLDSLRNEQYF. The CDR3, as DNA: TGTGCCAGCAGTTACTTGGACAGTTTGAGGAACGAGCAGTACTTC. The chain joins TRBV6-5 to TRBJ2-7; a possible D gene is TRBD1 (6 bases). This CDR3 is built from 15 residues. In germline, CDR1 is MNHEY, CDR2 SVGAGI. V was clipped by 1 base and J by 5 bases, with 15 bases between them.

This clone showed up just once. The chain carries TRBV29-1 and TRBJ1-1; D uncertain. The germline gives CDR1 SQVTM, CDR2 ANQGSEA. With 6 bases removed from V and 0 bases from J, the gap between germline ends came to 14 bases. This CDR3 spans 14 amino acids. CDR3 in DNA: TGCAGCGTCGTCAGTTTAGGTATGAACACTGAAGCTTTCTTT. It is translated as CSVVSLGMNTEAFF.

The CDR3 DNA reads TGCGCCAGCAGCCAGACCATGACTAGCGGGAGGGCGAGTGAGGAAGAGACCCAGTACTTC. It yields the protein CASSQTMTSGRASEEETQYF. V is TRBV4-1 and J is TRBJ2-5; 14 bases line up with TRBD2. J lost 3 bases, V lost 3 bases, and 15 bases had no gene match. The length of the CDR3 is 20 residues. Germline V gene lookup returns CDR1 MGHRA and CDR2 YSYEKL.

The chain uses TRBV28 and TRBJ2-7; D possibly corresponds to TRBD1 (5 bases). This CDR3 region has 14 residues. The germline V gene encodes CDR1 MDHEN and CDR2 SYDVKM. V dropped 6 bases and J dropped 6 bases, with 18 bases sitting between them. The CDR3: CASRLPDSTGEQYF. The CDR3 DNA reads TGTGCCAGCAGGCTACCCGACAGTACGGGCGAGCAGTACTTC.

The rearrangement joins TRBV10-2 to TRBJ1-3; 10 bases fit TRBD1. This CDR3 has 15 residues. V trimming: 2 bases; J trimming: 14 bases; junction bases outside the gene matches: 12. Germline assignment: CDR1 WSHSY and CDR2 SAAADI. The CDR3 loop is CASSEAGTGEISLYF. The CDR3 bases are TGCGCCAGCAGTGAGGCCGGGACAGGGGAGATATCGCTATATTTT.

The CDR3 sequence: CASSLVGGPSYEQYF. In nucleotides, the CDR3 is TGTGCCAGCAGCTTAGTGGGCGGGCCTTCCTACGAGCAGTACTTC. The rearrangement uses TRBV11-2 and TRBJ2-5; D possibly corresponds to TRBD2 (5 bases). The J call could be wrong; TRBJ2-7 is a better fit for the DNA end. Germline values: CDR1 SGHAT, CDR2 FQNNGV. This CDR3 contains 15 residues.

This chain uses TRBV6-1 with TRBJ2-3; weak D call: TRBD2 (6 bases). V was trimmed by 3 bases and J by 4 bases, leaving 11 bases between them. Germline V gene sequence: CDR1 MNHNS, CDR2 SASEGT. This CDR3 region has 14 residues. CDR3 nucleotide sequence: TGTGCCAGCAGTGACCGGGAGCGAGCAGATACGCAGTATTTT. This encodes CASSDRERADTQYF.

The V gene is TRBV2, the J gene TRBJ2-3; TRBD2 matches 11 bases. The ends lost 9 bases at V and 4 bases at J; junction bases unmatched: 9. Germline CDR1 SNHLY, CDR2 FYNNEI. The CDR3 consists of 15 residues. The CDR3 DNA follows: TGTGCCAGAAAGAATAGCGGGAGGGCCTCAGATACGCAGTATTTT. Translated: CARKNSGRASDTQYF.

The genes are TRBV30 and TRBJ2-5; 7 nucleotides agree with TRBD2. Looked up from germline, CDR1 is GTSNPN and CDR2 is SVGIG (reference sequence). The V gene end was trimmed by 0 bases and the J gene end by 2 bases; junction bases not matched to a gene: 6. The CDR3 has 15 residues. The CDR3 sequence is CAWSVGLAVQETQYF. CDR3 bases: TGTGCCTGGAGTGTAGGGCTAGCGGTACAAGAGACCCAGTACTTC.

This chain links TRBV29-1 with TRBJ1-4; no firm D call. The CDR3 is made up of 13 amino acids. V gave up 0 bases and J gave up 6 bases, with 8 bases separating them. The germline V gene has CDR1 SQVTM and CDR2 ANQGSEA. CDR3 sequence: CSVEDHRDEKLFF. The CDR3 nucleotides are TGCAGCGTTGAAGATCATCGGGATGAAAAACTGTTTTTT.

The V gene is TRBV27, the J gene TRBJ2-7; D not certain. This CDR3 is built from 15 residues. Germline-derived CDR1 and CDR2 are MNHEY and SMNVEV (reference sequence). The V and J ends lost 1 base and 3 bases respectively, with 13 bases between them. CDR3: CASSLLGSQDYEQYF. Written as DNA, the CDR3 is TGTGCCAGCAGTTTATTGGGCAGCCAAGACTACGAGCAGTACTTC.

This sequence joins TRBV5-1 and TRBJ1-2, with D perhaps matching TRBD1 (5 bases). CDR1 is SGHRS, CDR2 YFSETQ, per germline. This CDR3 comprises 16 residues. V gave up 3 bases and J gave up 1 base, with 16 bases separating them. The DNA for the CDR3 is TGCGCCAGCAGCTCCGGACACGGCAGTGATAACTATGGCTACACCTTC. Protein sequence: CASSSGHGSDNYGYTF.